This T cell receptor (beta chain) was recorded in a study of blood T cell repertoires in COVID-19. TCRdb keeps only in-frame clones here, not all; method: immunoSEQ multiplex PCR. Of 12,000 or so clones in the sample, 90% were seen once. This TCR was recovered from a man between 70 and 80 years old with active COVID-19. The sequenced sample consisted of peripheral blood.

The CDR3 bases are TGTGCCAGCAGCTTAGACCCGACAGGCAAAAACATTCAGTACTTC. Amino acid sequence: CASSLDPTGKNIQYF. The rearrangement links TRBV11-2 to TRBJ2-4, with D possibly matching TRBD1 (6 bases). The CDR3 has 15 amino acids. V was pared by 0 bases and J by 3 bases, with 9 bases between. From germline, CDR1 is SGHAT and CDR2 FQNNGV.